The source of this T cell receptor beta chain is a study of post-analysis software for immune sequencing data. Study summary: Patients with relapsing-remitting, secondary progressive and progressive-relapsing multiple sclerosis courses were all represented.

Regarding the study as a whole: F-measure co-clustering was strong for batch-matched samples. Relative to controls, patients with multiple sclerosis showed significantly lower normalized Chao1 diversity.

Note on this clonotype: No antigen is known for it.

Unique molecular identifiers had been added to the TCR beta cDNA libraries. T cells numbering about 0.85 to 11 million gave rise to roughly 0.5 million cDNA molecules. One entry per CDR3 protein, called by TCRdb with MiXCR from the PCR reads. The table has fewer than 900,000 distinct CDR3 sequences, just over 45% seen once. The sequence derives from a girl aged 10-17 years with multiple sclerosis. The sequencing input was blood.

Here the CDR3 DNA reads TGTGCCAGCAGTCCATTGGGCCTCGGGGACTACGAGCAGTACTTC. Its translation: CASSPLGLGDYEQYF. The chain couples TRBV27 to TRBJ2-7; D is perhaps TRBD2 (5 bases). Deletions cut 5 bases from V and 3 bases from J, with 17 bases between. The CDR3 runs 15 residues. CDR1 and CDR2 from the germline V gene are MNHEY and SMNVEV (reference sequence).